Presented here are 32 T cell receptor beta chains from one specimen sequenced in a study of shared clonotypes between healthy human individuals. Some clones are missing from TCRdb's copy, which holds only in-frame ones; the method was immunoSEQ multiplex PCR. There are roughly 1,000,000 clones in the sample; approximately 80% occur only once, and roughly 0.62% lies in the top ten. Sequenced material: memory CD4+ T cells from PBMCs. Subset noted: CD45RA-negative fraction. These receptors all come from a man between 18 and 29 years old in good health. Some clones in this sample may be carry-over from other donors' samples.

The CDR3 region has the DNA TGTGCCACCCGGCTGGGGGTAGCGCTTGTTCATGAGCAGTTCTTC. Protein product: CATRLGVALVHEQFF. This chain connects TRBV19 to TRBJ2-1, with D perhaps being TRBD1 or TRBD2 (5 bases each). The CDR3 is 15 residues long. Per the germline V gene, CDR1 is LNHDA and CDR2 is SQIVND (reference sequence). The V and J ends lost 10 bases and 8 bases respectively, with 24 bases between them.

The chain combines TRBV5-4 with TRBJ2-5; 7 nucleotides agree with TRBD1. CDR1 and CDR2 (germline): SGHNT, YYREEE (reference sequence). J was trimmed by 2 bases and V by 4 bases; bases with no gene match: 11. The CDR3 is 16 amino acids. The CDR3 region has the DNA TGTGCCAGCAGCCCCGGGACAGCAGTCGCTCAAGAGACCCAGTACTTC. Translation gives CASSPGTAVAQETQYF.

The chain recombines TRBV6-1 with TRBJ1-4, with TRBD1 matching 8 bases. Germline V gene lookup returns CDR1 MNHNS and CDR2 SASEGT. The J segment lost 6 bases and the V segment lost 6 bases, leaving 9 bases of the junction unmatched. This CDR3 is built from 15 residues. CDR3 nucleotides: TGTGCCAGCAGGAAGGGACAGGTTTTTCATGAAAAACTGTTTTTT. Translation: CASRKGQVFHEKLFF.

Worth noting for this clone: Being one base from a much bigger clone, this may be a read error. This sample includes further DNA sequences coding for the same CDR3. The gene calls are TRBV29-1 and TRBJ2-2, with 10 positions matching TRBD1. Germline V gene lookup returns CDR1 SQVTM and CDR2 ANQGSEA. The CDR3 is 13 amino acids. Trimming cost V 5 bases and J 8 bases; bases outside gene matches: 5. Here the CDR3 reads CSVQDRGTGELFF. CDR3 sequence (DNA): TGCAGCGTTCAGGACAGGGGGACTGGGGAGCTGTTTTTT.

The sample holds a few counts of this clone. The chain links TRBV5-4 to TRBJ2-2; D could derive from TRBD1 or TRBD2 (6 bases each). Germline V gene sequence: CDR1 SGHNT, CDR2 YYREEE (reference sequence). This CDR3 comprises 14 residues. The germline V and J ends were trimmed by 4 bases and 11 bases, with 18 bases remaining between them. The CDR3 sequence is CASSTEQGGSELFF. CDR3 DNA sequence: TGTGCCAGCAGCACCGAACAGGGAGGAAGTGAGCTGTTTTTT.

CDR3 protein: CASSLVLAGGSYNEQFF. CDR3 in DNA: TGCGCCAGCAGCTTGGTTCTAGCGGGAGGATCCTACAATGAGCAGTTCTTC. The chain uses TRBV5-1 and TRBJ2-1; 11 bases fit TRBD2. Germline trimming cut 0 bases from V and 1 base from J; bases unmatched to any gene: 3. This CDR3 is built from 17 residues. From germline, CDR1 is SGHRS and CDR2 YFSETQ.

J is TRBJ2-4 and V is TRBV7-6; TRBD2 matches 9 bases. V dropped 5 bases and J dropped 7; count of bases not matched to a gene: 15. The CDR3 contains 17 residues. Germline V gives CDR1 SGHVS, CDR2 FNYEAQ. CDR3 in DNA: TGTGCCAGCAGCCCTCTAGCGGGAACCCGATCGTCGAACATTCAGTACTTC. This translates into CASSPLAGTRSSNIQYF.

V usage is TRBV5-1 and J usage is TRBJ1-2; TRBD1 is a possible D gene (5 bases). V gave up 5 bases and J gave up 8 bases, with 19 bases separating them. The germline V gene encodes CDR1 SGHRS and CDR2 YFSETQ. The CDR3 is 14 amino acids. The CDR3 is CASSPLGPEVGYTF. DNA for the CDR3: TGCGCCAGCAGTCCGCTGGGACCCGAGGTGGGCTACACCTTC. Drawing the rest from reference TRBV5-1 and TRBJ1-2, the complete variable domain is KAGVTQTPRYLIKTRGQQVTLSCSPISGHRSVSWYQQTPGQGLQFLFEYFSETQRNKGNFPGRFSGRQFSNSRSEMNVSTLELGDSALYLCASSPLGPEVGYTFGSGTRLTVV.

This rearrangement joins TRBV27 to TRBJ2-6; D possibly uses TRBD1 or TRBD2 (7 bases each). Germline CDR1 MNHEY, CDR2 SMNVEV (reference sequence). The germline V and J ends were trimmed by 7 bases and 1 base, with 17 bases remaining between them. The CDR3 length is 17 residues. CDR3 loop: CASTPRGRGSGANVLTF. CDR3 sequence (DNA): TGTGCCAGCACTCCTAGGGGGCGGGGGTCTGGGGCCAACGTCCTGACTTTC.

CDR3 DNA: TGTGCCAGCAGCAAACCCGGGGGGTTCGAGCAGTACTTC. Translated: CASSKPGGFEQYF. The V and J genes are TRBV7-9 and TRBJ2-7; TRBD2 agrees at 7 bases. This CDR3 region has 13 residues. The germline V gene encodes CDR1 SEHNR and CDR2 FQNEAQ (reference sequence). Germline trimming cut 5 bases from V and 6 bases from J; bases unmatched to any gene: 7. Full variable domain (missing parts from reference TRBV7-9 and TRBJ2-7): DTGVSQNPRHKITKRGQNVTFRCDPISEHNRLYWYRQTLGQGPEFLTYFQNEAQLEKSRLLSDRFSAERPKGSFSTLEIQRTEQGDSAMYLCASSKPGGFEQYFGPGTRLTVT.

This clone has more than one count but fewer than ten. In DNA, the CDR3 is TGCGCCAGCAGCTTGGATCCGCAGGCGGAGACCCAGTACTTC. It is translated as CASSLDPQAETQYF. The gene calls are TRBV5-1 and TRBJ2-5; D unresolved. The CDR3 extends over 14 amino acids. CDR1 SGHRS and CDR2 YFSETQ come from the germline V gene. V lost 0 bases and J 5 bases, leaving 11 bases between the germline ends.

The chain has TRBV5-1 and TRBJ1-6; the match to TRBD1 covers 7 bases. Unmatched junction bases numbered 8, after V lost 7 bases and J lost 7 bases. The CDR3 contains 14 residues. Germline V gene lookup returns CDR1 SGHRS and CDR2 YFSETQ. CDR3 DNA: TGCGCCAGCGGAGGGGGACAGCGAAATTCACCCCTCCACTTT. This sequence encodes CASGGGQRNSPLHF.

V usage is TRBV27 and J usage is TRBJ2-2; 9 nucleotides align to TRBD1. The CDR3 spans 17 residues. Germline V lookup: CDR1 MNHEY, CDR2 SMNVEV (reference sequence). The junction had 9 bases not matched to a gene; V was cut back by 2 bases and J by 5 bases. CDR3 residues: CASSLTGQGRSTGELFF. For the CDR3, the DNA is TGTGCCAGCAGTTTAACGGGACAGGGTCGAAGTACCGGGGAGCTGTTTTTT.

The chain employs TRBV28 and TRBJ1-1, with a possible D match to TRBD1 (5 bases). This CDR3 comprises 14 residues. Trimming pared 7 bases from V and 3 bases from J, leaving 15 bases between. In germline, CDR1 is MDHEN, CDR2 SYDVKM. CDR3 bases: TGTGCCAGCACCGGGGCTGAGGGGTACACTGAAGCTTTCTTT. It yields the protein CASTGAEGYTEAFF. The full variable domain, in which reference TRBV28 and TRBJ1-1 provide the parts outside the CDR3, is DVKVTQSSRYLVKRTGEKVFLECVQDMDHENMFWYRQDPGLGLRLIYFSYDVKMKEKGDIPEGYSVSREKKERFSLILESASTNQTSMYLCASTGAEGYTEAFFGQGTRLTVV.

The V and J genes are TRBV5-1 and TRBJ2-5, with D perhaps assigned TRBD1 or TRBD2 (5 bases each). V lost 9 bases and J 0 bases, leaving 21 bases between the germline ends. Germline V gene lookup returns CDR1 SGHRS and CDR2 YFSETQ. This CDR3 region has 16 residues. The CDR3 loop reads CATTREPLMYQETQYF. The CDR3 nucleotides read TGCGCCACCACCAGGGAGCCACTGATGTACCAAGAGACCCAGTACTTC.

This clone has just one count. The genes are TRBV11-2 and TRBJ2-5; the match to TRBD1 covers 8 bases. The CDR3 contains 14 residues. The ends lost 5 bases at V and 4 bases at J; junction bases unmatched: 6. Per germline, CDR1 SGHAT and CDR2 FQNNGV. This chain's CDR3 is CASSNGQGGETQYF. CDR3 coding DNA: TGTGCCAGCAGCAACGGACAGGGCGGAGAGACCCAGTACTTC.

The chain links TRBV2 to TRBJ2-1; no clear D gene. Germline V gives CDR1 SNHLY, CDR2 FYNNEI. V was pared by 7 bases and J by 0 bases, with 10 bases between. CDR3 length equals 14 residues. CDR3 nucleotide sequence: TGTGCCAGCAAACGGATTAGCTCCTACAATGAGCAGTTCTTC. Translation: CASKRISSYNEQFF.

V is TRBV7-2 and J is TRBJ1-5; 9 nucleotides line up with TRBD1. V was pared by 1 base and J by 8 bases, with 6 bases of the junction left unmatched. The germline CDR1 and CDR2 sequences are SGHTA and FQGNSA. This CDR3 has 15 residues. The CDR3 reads CASSLEGTGREPQHF. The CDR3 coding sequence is TGTGCCAGCAGCTTAGAGGGGACAGGGAGAGAGCCCCAGCATTTT.

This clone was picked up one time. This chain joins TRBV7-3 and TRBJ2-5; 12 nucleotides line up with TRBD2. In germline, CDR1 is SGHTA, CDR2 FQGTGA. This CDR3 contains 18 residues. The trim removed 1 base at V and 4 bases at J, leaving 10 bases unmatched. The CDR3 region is CASSLKGASGRAAETQYF. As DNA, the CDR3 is TGTGCCAGCAGCTTAAAGGGGGCTAGCGGGAGGGCCGCAGAGACCCAGTACTTC.

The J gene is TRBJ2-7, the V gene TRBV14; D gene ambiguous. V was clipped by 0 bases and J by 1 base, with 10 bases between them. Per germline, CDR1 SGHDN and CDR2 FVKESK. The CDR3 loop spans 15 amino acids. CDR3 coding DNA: TGTGCCAGCAGCCAAGAGGCAGTGCTATCCTACGAGCAGTACTTC. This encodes CASSQEAVLSYEQYF.

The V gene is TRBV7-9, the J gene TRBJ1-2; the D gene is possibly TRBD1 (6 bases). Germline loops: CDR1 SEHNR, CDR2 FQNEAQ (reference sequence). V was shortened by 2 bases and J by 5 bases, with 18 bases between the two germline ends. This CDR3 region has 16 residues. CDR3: CASSLFGGGRMYGYTF. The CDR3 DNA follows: TGTGCCAGCAGCTTATTCGGGGGCGGCAGAATGTATGGCTACACCTTC.

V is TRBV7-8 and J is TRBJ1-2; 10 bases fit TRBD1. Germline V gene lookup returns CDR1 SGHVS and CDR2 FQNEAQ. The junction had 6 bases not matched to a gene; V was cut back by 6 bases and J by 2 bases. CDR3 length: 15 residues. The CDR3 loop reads CASRGPGQGNYGYTF. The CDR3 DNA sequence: TGTGCCAGCAGGGGACCGGGACAGGGGAACTATGGCTACACCTTC.

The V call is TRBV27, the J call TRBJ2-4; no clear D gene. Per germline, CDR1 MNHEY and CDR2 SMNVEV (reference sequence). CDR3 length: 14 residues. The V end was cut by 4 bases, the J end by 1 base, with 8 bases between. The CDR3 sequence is CASSSLDAKNIQYF. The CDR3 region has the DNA TGTGCCAGCAGTTCTCTTGATGCCAAAAACATTCAGTACTTC.

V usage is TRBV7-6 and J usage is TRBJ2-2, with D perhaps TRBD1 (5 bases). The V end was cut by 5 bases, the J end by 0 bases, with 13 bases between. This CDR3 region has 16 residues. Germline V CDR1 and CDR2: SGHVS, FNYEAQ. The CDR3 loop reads CASSLQVLANTGELFF. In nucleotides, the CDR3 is TGTGCCAGCAGCCTACAGGTTCTCGCGAACACCGGGGAGCTGTTTTTT.

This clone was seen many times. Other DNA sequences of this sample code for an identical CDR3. For the CDR3, the DNA is TGCGCCAGGCCGCGGCAGGGGGTGAGTCAGCCCCAGCATTTT. Translation gives CARPRQGVSQPQHF. The chain carries TRBV5-1 and TRBJ1-5; 7 bases are shared with TRBD1. Trimming removed 8 bases from V and 6 bases from J; junction bases left unmatched: 11. This CDR3 has 14 amino acids. Germline V CDR1 and CDR2: SGHRS, YFSETQ.

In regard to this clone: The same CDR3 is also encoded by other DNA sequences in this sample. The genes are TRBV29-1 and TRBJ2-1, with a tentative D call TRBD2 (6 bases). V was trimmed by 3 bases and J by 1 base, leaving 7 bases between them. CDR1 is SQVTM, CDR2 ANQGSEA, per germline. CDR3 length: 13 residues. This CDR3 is CSVDAGSYNEQFF. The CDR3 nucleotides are TGCAGCGTTGACGCGGGGTCCTACAATGAGCAGTTCTTC.

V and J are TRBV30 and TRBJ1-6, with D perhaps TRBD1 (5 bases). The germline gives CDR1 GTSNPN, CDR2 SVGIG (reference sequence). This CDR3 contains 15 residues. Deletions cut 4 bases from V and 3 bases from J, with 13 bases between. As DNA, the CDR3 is TGTGCCTGGAAGGGGAGACAAGGCTATAATTCACCCCTCCACTTT. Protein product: CAWKGRQGYNSPLHF.

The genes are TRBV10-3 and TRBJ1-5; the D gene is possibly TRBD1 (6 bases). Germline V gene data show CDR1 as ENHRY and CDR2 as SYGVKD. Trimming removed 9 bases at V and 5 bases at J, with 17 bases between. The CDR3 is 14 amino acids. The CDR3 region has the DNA TGTGCCATAGGGCCCGGGGGGCGCGATCAGCCCCAGCATTTT. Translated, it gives CAIGPGGRDQPQHF.

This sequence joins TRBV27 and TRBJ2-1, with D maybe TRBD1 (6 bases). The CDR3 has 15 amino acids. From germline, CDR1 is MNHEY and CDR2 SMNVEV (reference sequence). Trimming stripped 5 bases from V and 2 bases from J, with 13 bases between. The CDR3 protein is CASSGPGHTYNEQFF. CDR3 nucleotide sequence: TGTGCCAGCAGTGGCCCGGGACACACCTACAATGAGCAGTTCTTC.

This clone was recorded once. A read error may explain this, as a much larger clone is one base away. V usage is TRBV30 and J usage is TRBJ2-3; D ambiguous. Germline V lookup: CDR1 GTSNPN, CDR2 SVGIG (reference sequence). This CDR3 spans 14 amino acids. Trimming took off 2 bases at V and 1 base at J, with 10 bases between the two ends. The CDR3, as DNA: TGTGCCTGGAGTCTTCTCCGGGGCACAGATACGCAGTATTTT. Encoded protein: CAWSLLRGTDTQYF.

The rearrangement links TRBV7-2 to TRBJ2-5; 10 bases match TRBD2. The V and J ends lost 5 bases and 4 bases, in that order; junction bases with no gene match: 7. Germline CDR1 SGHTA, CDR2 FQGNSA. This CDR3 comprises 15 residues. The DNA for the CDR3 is TGTGCCAGCAGCCAAAGCGGGAGGGCCAGAGAGACCCAGTACTTC. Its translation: CASSQSGRARETQYF. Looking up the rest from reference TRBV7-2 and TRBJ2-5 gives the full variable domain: GAGVSQSPSNKVTEKGKDVELRCDPISGHTALYWYRQSLGQGLEFLIYFQGNSAPDKSGLPSDRFSAERTGGSVSTLTIQRTQQEDSAVYLCASSQSGRARETQYFGPGTRLLVL.

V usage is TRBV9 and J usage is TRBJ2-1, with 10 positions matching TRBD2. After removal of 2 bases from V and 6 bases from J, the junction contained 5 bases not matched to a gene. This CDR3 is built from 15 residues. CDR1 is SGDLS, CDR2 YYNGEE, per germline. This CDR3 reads CASSVGSSGSNEQFF. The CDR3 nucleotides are TGTGCCAGCAGCGTCGGATCTAGCGGGAGCAATGAGCAGTTCTTC.